The 21 T cell receptor beta chains given below trace back to one sample, sequenced in a study of CD8+CD57+ T cells in acquired aplastic anemia. Genomic DNA provided the template from which TCR beta VDJ and CDR3 profiles were obtained. TCRdb reprocessed the reads with MiXCR, giving one entry per CDR3 protein. The table has fewer than 100,000 distinct CDR3 sequences, more than 40% seen once. Sequences were obtained from sorted CD4+, CD8+, or CD8+CD57+ T cells (not recorded which) from PBMCs. The receptors were sampled from a human donor in good health, serving as a control.

The chain couples TRBV12-3 or TRBV12-4 to TRBJ1-3; D unclear. Deletions cut 1 base from V and 2 bases from J, with 6 bases between. The length of the CDR3 is 14 residues. The CDR3 DNA is TGTGCCAGCAGTTTAGGCGGAGCTGGAAACACCATATATTTT. Residues: CASSLGGAGNTIYF.

This chain links TRBV15 with TRBJ1-3; TRBD1 agrees at 7 bases. The V gene's germline CDR1 is LNHNV and CDR2 YYDKDF (reference sequence). This CDR3 comprises 15 residues. V lost 4 bases and J lost 4; bases outside the gene matches: 7. CDR3 coding DNA: TGTGCCACCAGCATAAACAGGGGAGACGGAAACACCATATATTTT. Its protein product is CATSINRGDGNTIYF.

The rearrangement uses TRBV29-1 and TRBJ1-4, with D uncertain. Germline CDR1 is SQVTM and CDR2 is ANQGSEA. The CDR3 runs 14 residues. The germline V and J ends were trimmed by 7 bases and 2 bases, with 14 bases remaining between them. The CDR3 DNA is TGCAGCGGGAAAGGAGCAGAGACTAATGAAAAACTGTTTTTT. Its protein is CSGKGAETNEKLFF.

This clonotype was recorded many times. The CDR3 region is CATSDRTTGELFF. The CDR3 nucleotides read TGTGCCACCAGTGATCGGACGACCGGGGAGCTGTTTTTT. The chain couples TRBV24-1 to TRBJ2-2, with D uncertain. Per the germline V gene, CDR1 is KGHDR and CDR2 is SFDVKD. With 3 bases removed from V and 5 bases from J, the gap between germline ends came to 6 bases. CDR3 length equals 13 residues.

This clonotype was observed a few times. The chain uses TRBV11-2 and TRBJ1-2; no clear D. Germline CDR1 and CDR2: SGHAT and FQNNGV. V gave up 8 bases and J gave up 7 bases, with 20 bases separating them. The CDR3 loop spans 14 amino acids. This CDR3 is CASGEDGLHSGYTF. CDR3 nucleotides: TGTGCCAGCGGTGAGGACGGATTACACTCTGGCTACACCTTC. Full variable domain (missing parts from reference TRBV11-2 and TRBJ1-2): EAGVAQSPRYKIIEKRQSVAFWCNPISGHATLYWYQQILGQGPKLLIQFQNNGVVDDSQLPKDRFSAERLKGVDSTLKIQPAKLEDSAVYLCASGEDGLHSGYTFGSGTRLTVV.

This chain uses TRBV10-2 with TRBJ2-5; TRBD2 matches at 8 bases. The V gene's germline CDR1 is WSHSY and CDR2 SAAADI. The CDR3 contains 14 residues. After removal of 6 bases from V and 3 bases from J, the junction contained 6 bases not matched to a gene. For the CDR3, the DNA is TGCGCCAGCAGAGGGGGACTAGTAAAAGAGACCCAGTACTTC. Its protein is CASRGGLVKETQYF.

The chain employs TRBV2 and TRBJ1-1; D uncertain. V lost 2 bases and J lost 10, with 8 bases in between. The CDR3 is 11 residues long. The germline V gene encodes CDR1 SNHLY and CDR2 FYNNEI. For the CDR3, the DNA is TGTGCCAGCAGTGAAACTACGGGAGCTTTCTTT. Amino acid sequence: CASSETTGAFF.

This clonotype has ten or more counts. The chain employs TRBV2 and TRBJ1-3, with D possibly TRBD1 on 5 matching bases. The germline V and J ends were trimmed by 3 bases and 0 bases, with 12 bases remaining between them. Germline values: CDR1 SNHLY, CDR2 FYNNEI. CDR3 length equals 16 residues. The CDR3 sequence: CASSDTLGTSGNTIYF. The CDR3 DNA sequence: TGTGCCAGCAGTGACACCTTGGGGACCTCTGGAAACACCATATATTTT.

The table lists this clonotype with many counts. This chain links TRBV15 with TRBJ1-2; D gene unclear. Trimming stripped 0 bases from V and 7 bases from J, with 15 bases between. CDR3 length equals 15 residues. Germline V gene sequence: CDR1 LNHNV, CDR2 YYDKDF (reference sequence). CDR3 in DNA: TGTGCCACCAGCAGAGATAAGGGAGCAAGGTTTGGCTACACCTTC. Amino acid sequence: CATSRDKGARFGYTF.

The rearrangement links TRBV24-1 to TRBJ1-5; D unresolved. This CDR3 is built from 12 residues. CDR1 and CDR2 (germline): KGHDR, SFDVKD. The ends were cut back, 5 bases at V and 1 base at J, with 2 bases in the middle. CDR3 sequence: CATSASNQPQHF. The CDR3 DNA is TGTGCCACCAGTGCGAGCAATCAGCCCCAGCATTTT.

The chain has TRBV25-1 and TRBJ1-1, with D possibly TRBD1 on 5 matching bases. Trimming shortened V by 6 bases and J by 1 base, and 15 bases separated the two germline ends. CDR3 length: 15 residues. CDR1 is MGHDK and CDR2 is SYGVNS in the germline V gene. The CDR3 DNA reads as TGTGCCAGCAGCTTGTTTTACAGGTCGAACACTGAAGCTTTCTTT. Translation gives CASSLFYRSNTEAFF.

This chain links TRBV4-1 with TRBJ2-3; no definite D call. This CDR3 region has 13 residues. V was trimmed by 6 bases and J by 5 bases, leaving 12 bases between them. Per the germline V gene, CDR1 is MGHRA and CDR2 is YSYEKL. This CDR3 reads CASSVPGVDTQYF. CDR3 bases: TGCGCCAGCAGTGTACCAGGAGTAGATACGCAGTATTTT.

This clonotype showed up just a few times. The chain carries TRBV2 and TRBJ2-1; possible D gene TRBD2, 6 bases. The ends were cut back, 6 bases at V and 14 bases at J, with 17 bases in the middle. The CDR3 is 12 residues long. In germline, CDR1 is SNHLY, CDR2 FYNNEI. The CDR3 protein is CASSERVGEEFF. CDR3 nucleotide sequence: TGTGCCAGCAGCGAGCGGGTAGGAGAGGAGTTCTTC.

This clonotype has only a few counts. The chain couples TRBV7-2 to TRBJ1-6; D gene uncertain. The germline V and J ends were trimmed by 1 base and 10 bases, with 11 bases remaining between them. The CDR3 consists of 14 residues. CDR1 SGHTA and CDR2 FQGNSA come from the germline V gene. The CDR3, as DNA: TGTGCCAGCAGCTTAGGTGCACGCCCATCACCCCTCCACTTT. Amino acid sequence: CASSLGARPSPLHF.

This clonotype was recorded a few times. The V and J genes are TRBV9 and TRBJ2-4, with a weak D call TRBD1 (7 bases). Trimming took off 0 bases at V and 3 bases at J, with 22 bases between the two ends. The CDR3 has 19 residues. Germline V gene lookup returns CDR1 SGDLS and CDR2 YYNGEE. The CDR3 DNA sequence: TGTGCCAGCAGCGTAGGAGACGGGGTAGGGGGGACAGACAAAAACATTCAGTACTTC. Amino acids: CASSVGDGVGGTDKNIQYF.

On this clonotype: This sequence may be a read error, since a much larger clone differs from it by one base. The chain links TRBV5-1 to TRBJ1-1; 10 bases agree with TRBD1. The CDR3 is 16 amino acids. In germline, CDR1 is SGHRS, CDR2 YFSETQ. The CDR3 loop reads CASGFRTGGEYTEAFF. The DNA for the CDR3 is TGCGCCAGCGGCTTTCGGACAGGGGGAGAGTACACTGAAGCTTTCTTT.

This clonotype was counted at least ten times. A much larger clonotype is one base distant, so this may be a read error. The conserved phenylalanine or tryptophan normally closing the CDR3 is absent here, so this likely arose from a read error. The V call is TRBV2, the J call TRBJ1-1; D is uncertain. The V and J ends lost 4 bases and 0 bases respectively, with 9 bases between them. The length of the CDR3 is 14 residues. Per germline, CDR1 SNHLY and CDR2 FYNNEI. Here the CDR3 DNA reads TGTGCCAGCAGTGTCTTGGGCATGAACACTGAAGCTTTCTCT. It codes for CASSVLGMNTEAFS.

As for this clonotype: A much larger clonotype is one base distant, so this may be a read error. The J gene is TRBJ2-1, the V gene TRBV11-1; D possibly corresponds to TRBD2 (5 bases). Looked up from germline, CDR1 is SGHAT and CDR2 is FQDESV (reference sequence). The CDR3 totals 16 residues. The CDR3 nucleotides read TGTGCCAGCAGCACCTTCGCTAGCCTCTCCCACAATGAGCAGTTCTTC. Translation: CASSTFASLSHNEQFF.

This clonotype was seen at least ten times. The V call is TRBV19, the J call TRBJ2-7, with TRBD2 as a possible D gene (5 bases). V was shortened by 6 bases and J by 3 bases, with 15 bases between the two germline ends. The germline V gene encodes CDR1 LNHDA and CDR2 SQIVND (reference sequence). The CDR3 runs 14 residues. This CDR3 is CASSTGLGDYEQYF. The DNA of the CDR3 is TGTGCCAGTAGCACGGGATTGGGCGACTACGAGCAGTACTTC.

By proportion, this clonotype is medium-sized. This chain links TRBV15 with TRBJ1-6; D is unclear. V lost 0 bases and J lost 9, with 12 bases in between. Looked up from germline, CDR1 is LNHNV and CDR2 is YYDKDF (reference sequence). This CDR3 spans 15 amino acids. CDR3 in amino acids: CATSRDLDRGSPLHF. The CDR3 nucleotides are TGTGCCACCAGCAGAGATCTGGACCGTGGTTCACCCCTCCACTTT.

This clonotype has ten or more counts. The CDR3 DNA is TGTGCCACCAGCAGAAGACCTTTGGACAGGGTTGGAGAGACCCAGTACTTC. Its protein is CATSRRPLDRVGETQYF. This chain joins TRBV15 and TRBJ2-5; 8 bases align to TRBD1. The CDR3 extends over 17 amino acids. The V and J ends lost 2 bases and 4 bases, in that order; junction bases with no gene match: 12. In germline, CDR1 is LNHNV, CDR2 YYDKDF (reference sequence).